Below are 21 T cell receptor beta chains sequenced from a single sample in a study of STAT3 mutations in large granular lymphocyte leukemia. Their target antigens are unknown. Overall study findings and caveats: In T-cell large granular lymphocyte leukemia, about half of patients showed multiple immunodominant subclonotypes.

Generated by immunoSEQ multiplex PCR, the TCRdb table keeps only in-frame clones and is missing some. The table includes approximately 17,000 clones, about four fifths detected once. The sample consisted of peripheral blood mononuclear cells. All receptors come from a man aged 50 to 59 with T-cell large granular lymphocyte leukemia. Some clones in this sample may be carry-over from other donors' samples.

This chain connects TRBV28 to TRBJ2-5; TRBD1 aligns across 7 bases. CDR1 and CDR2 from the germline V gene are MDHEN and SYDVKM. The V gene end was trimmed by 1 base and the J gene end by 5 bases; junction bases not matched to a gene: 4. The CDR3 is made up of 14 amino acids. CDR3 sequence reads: CASSLSGRGETQYF. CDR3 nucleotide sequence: TGTGCCAGCAGTTTATCGGGCAGGGGGGAGACCCAGTACTTC. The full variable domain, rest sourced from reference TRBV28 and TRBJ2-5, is DVKVTQSSRYLVKRTGEKVFLECVQDMDHENMFWYRQDPGLGLRLIYFSYDVKMKEKGDIPEGYSVSREKKERFSLILESASTNQTSMYLCASSLSGRGETQYFGPGTRLLVL.

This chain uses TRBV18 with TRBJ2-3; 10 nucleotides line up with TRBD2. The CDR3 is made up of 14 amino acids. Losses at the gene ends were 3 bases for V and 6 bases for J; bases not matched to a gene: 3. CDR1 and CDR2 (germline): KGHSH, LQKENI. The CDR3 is CASSPGLATDTQYF. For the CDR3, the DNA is TGTGCCAGCTCACCGGGACTAGCGACCGATACGCAGTATTTT.

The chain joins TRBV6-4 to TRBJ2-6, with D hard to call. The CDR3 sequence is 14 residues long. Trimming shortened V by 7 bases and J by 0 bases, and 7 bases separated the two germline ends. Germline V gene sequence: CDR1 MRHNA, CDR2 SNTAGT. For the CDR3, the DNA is TGTGCCAGCAAAGCTGGCTCTGGGGCCAACGTCCTGACTTTC. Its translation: CASKAGSGANVLTF.

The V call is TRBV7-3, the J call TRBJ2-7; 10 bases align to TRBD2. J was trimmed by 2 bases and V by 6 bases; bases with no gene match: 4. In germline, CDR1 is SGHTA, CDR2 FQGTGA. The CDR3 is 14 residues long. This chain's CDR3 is CASRLAGGPYEQYF. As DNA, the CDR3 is TGTGCCAGCAGGTTAGCGGGAGGCCCCTACGAGCAGTACTTC. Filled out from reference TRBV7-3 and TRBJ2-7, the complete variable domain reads GAGVSQTPSNKVTEKGKYVELRCDPISGHTALYWYRQSLGQGPEFLIYFQGTGAADDSGLPNDRFFAVRPEGSVSTLKIQRTERGDSAVYLCASRLAGGPYEQYFGPGTRLTVT.

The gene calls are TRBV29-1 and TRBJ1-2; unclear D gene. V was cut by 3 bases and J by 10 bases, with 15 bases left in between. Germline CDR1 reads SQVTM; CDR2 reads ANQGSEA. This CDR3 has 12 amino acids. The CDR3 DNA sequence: TGCAGCGTTGAGGTAACAGTACCGAACTACACCTTC. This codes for CSVEVTVPNYTF.

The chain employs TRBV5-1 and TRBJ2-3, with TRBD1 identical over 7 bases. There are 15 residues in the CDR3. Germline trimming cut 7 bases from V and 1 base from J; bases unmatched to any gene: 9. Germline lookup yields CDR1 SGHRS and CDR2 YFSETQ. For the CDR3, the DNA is TGCGCCAGCGAAAGGGGGCCCGGAGGCACAGATACGCAGTATTTT. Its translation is CASERGPGGTDTQYF. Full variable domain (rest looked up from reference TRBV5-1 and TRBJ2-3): KAGVTQTPRYLIKTRGQQVTLSCSPISGHRSVSWYQQTPGQGLQFLFEYFSETQRNKGNFPGRFSGRQFSNSRSEMNVSTLELGDSALYLCASERGPGGTDTQYFGPGTRLTVL.

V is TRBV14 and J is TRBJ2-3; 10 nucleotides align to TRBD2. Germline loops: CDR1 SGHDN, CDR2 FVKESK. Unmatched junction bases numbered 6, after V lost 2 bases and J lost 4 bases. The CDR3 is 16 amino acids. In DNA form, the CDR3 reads TGTGCCAGCAGCCAAAAACTAGCGGGGAGGTCAGATACGCAGTATTTT. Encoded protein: CASSQKLAGRSDTQYF.

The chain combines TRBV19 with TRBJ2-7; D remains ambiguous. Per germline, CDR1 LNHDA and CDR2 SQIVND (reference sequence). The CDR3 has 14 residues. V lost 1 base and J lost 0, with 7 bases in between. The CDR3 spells CASSIGGHSYEQYF. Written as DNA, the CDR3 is TGTGCCAGTAGTATAGGGGGTCACTCCTACGAGCAGTACTTC.

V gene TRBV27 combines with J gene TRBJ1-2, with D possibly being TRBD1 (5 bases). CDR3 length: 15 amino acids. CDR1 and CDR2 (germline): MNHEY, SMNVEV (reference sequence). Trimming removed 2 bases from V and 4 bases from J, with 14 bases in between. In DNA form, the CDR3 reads TGTGCCAGCAGTTTAAATGGACACGGAGTCTATGGCTACACCTTC. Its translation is CASSLNGHGVYGYTF.

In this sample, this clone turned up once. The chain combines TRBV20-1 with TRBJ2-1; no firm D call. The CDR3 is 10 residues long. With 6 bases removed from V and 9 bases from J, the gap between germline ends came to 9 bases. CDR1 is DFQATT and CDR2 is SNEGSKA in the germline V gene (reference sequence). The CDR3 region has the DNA TGCAGTGCCGCACTACCTGAGCAGTTCTTC. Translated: CSAALPEQFF.

CDR3 sequence: CASSSHGSYEQYF. The CDR3 nucleotides read TGTGCCAGCAGCTCTCACGGCTCCTACGAGCAGTACTTC. V and J are TRBV6-6 and TRBJ2-7; D is ambiguous. Deletions cut 6 bases from V and 0 bases from J, with 9 bases between. The germline V gene encodes CDR1 MNHNY and CDR2 SVGAGI (reference sequence). There are 13 residues in the CDR3.

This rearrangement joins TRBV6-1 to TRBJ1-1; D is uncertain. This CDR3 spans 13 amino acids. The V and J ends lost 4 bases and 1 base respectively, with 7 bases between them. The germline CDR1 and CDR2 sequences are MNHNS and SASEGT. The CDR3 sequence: CASSGKENTEAFF. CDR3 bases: TGTGCCAGCAGTGGAAAGGAGAACACTGAAGCTTTCTTT.

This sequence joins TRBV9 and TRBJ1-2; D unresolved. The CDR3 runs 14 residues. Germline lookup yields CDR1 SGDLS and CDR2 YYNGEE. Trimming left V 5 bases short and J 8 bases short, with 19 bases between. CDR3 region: CASSQRTSGRGYTF. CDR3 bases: TGTGCCAGCAGTCAACGGACCTCGGGAAGGGGCTACACCTTC.

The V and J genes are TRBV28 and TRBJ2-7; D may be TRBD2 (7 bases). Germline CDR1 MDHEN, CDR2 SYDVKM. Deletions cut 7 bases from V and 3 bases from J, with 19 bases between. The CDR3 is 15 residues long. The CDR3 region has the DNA TGTGCCAGCATCCTAGGGGGGGAGGGTAACTACGAGCAGTACTTC. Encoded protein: CASILGGEGNYEQYF.

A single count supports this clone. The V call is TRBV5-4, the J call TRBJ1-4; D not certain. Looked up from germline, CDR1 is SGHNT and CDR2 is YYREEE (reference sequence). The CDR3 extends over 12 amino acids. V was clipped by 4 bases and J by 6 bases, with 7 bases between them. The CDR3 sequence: CASSDTDEKLFF. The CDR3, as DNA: TGTGCCAGCAGCGATACCGATGAAAAACTGTTTTTT.

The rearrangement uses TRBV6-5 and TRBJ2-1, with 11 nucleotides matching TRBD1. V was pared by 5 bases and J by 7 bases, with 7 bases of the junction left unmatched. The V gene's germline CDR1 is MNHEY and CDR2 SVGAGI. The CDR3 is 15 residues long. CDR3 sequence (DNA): TGTGCCAGCAGTGCCGGGACAGGGGGTGGAAATGAGCAGTTCTTC. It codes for CASSAGTGGGNEQFF.

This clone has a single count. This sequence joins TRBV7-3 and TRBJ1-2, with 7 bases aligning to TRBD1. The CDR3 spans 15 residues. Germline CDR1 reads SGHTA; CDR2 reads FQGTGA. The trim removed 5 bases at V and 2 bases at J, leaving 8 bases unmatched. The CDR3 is CASSPQTGWNYGYTF. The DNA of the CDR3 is TGTGCCAGCAGCCCACAGACAGGGTGGAACTATGGCTACACCTTC.

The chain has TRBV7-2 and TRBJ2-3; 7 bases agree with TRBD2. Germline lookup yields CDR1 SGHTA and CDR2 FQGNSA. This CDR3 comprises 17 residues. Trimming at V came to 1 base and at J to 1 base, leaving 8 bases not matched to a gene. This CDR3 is CASSLGASAGGTDTQYF. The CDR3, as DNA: TGTGCCAGCAGCTTAGGGGCTTCGGCGGGAGGCACAGATACGCAGTATTTT.

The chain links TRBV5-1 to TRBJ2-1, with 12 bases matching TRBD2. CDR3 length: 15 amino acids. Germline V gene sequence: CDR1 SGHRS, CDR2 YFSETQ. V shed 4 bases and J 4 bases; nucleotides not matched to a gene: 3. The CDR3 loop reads CASSAGTSGYNEQFF. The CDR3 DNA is TGCGCCAGCAGCGCCGGGACTAGCGGGTACAATGAGCAGTTCTTC.

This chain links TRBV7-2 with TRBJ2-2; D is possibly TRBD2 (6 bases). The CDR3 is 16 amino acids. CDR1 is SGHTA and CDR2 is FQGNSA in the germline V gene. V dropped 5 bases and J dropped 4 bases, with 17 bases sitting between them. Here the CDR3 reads CASSLPEGWGTGELFF. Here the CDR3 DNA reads TGTGCCAGCAGCCTCCCGGAGGGATGGGGCACCGGGGAGCTGTTTTTT. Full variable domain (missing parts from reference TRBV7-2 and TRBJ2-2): GAGVSQSPSNKVTEKGKDVELRCDPISGHTALYWYRQSLGQGLEFLIYFQGNSAPDKSGLPSDRFSAERTGGSVSTLTIQRTQQEDSAVYLCASSLPEGWGTGELFFGEGSRLTVL.

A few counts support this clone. In DNA, the CDR3 is TGCAGCGTTGAAGAAGTCGACAGGGGAGAGACCCAGTACTTC. Residues: CSVEEVDRGETQYF. The rearrangement joins TRBV29-1 to TRBJ2-5, with 8 bases lining up with TRBD1. The CDR3 sequence is 14 residues long. CDR1 and CDR2 (germline): SQVTM, ANQGSEA. Losses at the gene ends were 0 bases for V and 4 bases for J; bases not matched to a gene: 4.